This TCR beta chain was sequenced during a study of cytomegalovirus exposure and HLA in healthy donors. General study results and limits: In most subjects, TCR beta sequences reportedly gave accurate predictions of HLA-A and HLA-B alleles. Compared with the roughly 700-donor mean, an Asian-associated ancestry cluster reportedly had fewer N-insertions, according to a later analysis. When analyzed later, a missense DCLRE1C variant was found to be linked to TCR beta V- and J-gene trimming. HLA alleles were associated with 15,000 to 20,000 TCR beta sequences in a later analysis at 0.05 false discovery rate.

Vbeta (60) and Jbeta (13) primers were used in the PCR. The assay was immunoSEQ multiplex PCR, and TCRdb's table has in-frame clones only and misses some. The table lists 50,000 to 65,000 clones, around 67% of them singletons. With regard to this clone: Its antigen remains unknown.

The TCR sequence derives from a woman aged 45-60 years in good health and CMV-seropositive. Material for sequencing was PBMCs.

For the CDR3, the DNA is TGTGCCAGCAGACTGACAGGGAGCCGAGCTTTCTTT. It yields the protein CASRLTGSRAFF. The rearrangement joins TRBV2 to TRBJ1-1; the match to TRBD1 covers 7 bases. V shed 6 bases, J shed 10 bases, and the junction held 8 bases outside the gene matches. Looked up from germline, CDR1 is SNHLY and CDR2 is FYNNEI. The CDR3 is 12 residues long.